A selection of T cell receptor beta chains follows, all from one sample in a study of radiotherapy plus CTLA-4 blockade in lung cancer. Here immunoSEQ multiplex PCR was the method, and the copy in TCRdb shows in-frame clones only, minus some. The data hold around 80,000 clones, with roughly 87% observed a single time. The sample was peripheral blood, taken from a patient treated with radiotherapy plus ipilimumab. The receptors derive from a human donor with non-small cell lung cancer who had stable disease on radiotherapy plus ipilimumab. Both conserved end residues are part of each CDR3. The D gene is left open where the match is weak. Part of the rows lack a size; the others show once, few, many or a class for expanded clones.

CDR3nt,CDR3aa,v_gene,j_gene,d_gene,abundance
TGTGCCAGCTCTGAGACATCGGGGAACACTGAAGCTTTCTTT,CASSETSGNTEAFF,TRBV18,TRBJ1-1,.,few
TGTGCCAGCTCACCTTCTAGCGGGACCTACTACAATGAGCAGTTCTTC,CASSPSSGTYYNEQFF,TRBV18,TRBJ2-1,TRBD2,.
TGTGCCAGTCAAGGAACAGGGATTTCGGGCTATGGCTACACCTTC,CASQGTGISGYGYTF,TRBV9,TRBJ1-2,.,.
TGTGCCAGTAGTGACCTAGGACAGGACGGGCCAGATACGCAGTATTTT,CASSDLGQDGPDTQYF,TRBV19,TRBJ2-3,TRBD1,.
TGCGCCAGCAGCTTGGACGTGACTAGCGCTGAGCAGTTCTTC,CASSLDVTSAEQFF,TRBV5-1,TRBJ2-1,TRBD2,.
TGTGCCAGCAGCGTACCAGGTACCGGGACAGTGGTGTACAATGAGCAGTTCTTC,CASSVPGTGTVVYNEQFF,TRBV9,TRBJ2-1,TRBD1,.
TGTGCCAGCAGTCGGGTGAGCAATCAGCCCCAGCATTTT,CASSRVSNQPQHF,TRBV27,TRBJ1-5,.,.
TGTGCCAGCAGTCCCCCCGGGACAGGGTCGGTCGAGCAGTACTTC,CASSPPGTGSVEQYF,TRBV27,TRBJ2-7,TRBD1,.
TGTGCCAGCAGCTTAGCGTTGGGACAGAGGAACACTGAAGCTTTCTTT,CASSLALGQRNTEAFF,TRBV7-9,TRBJ1-1,TRBD1,.
TGTGCCATCAGTTCCGGGACAGGGCAAACCGAGCAGTACTTC,CAISSGTGQTEQYF,TRBV10-3,TRBJ2-7,TRBD1,.
TGTGCCAGCAGCCAAGATGGACAGGGGCAATACAATGAGCAGTTCTTC,CASSQDGQGQYNEQFF,TRBV4-2,TRBJ2-1,TRBD1,few
TGCGCCAGCAGCTTGGAGGGAGGCGGGGGGAATGAGCAGTTCTTC,CASSLEGGGGNEQFF,TRBV5-1,TRBJ2-1,TRBD2,.
TGCGCCAGCAGCCGAGGACTTATCCCCTACAATGAGCAGTTCTTC,CASSRGLIPYNEQFF,TRBV4-1,TRBJ2-1,.,.
TGTGCCAGCAGCTTAGCTGGAGGGGTCGGTGAGCAGTTCTTC,CASSLAGGVGEQFF,TRBV7-9,TRBJ2-1,.,few
TGTGCCAGCTCAAAGGAGCCTGCAACTAATGAAAAACTGTTTTTT,CASSKEPATNEKLFF,TRBV18,TRBJ1-4,.,.
TGTGCCAGCAGCTTAGCACAGGGCGGGTCACCCCTCCACTTT,CASSLAQGGSPLHF,TRBV7-8,TRBJ1-6,.,.
TGTGCCAGCCGAGGACAGGGGGCCTTCGGTGAAAAACTGTTTTTT,CASRGQGAFGEKLFF,TRBV27,TRBJ1-4,TRBD1,once
TGTGCCAGCAGCGTCGGGACAGGGGGCGATTACGAGCAGTACTTC,CASSVGTGGDYEQYF,TRBV11-3,TRBJ2-7,TRBD1,.
TGTGCCAGCAGCCGCCCCTCTAGCGGGGTAGGCTACGAGCAGTACTTC,CASSRPSSGVGYEQYF,TRBV28,TRBJ2-7,TRBD2,.
TGTGCCAGCAGTGGTCAGACAGGGGGCAACTCACCCCTCCACTTT,CASSGQTGGNSPLHF,TRBV6-1,TRBJ1-6,TRBD1,.
TGTGCCAGCAGTGAGCACCGTAGGGTGATCGCCTACGAGCAGTACTTC,CASSEHRRVIAYEQYF,TRBV6-1,TRBJ2-7,.,.
TGCAGCGCTGGGACAGAGAGAGATACGCAGTATTTT,CSAGTERDTQYF,TRBV29-1,TRBJ2-3,TRBD1,.
TGCGCCAGCAGCTTGGAAGGGGCGGGTGGCTACACCTTC,CASSLEGAGGYTF,TRBV5-1,TRBJ1-2,.,.